These 17 T cell receptor beta chains originate from one sample sequenced in a study of tumour-infiltrating T cells in Burkitt lymphoma. Some clones are missing from TCRdb's copy, which holds only in-frame ones; the method was immunoSEQ multiplex PCR. The sample lists 6,300 or so clones; roughly a tenth were seen once. The source material was tumor tissue. All receptors come from a human donor with diffuse large B-cell lymphoma.

DNA of the CDR3: TGTGCCAGCAGCTCCGTGGGACTCCAAGAGACCCAGTACTTC. Protein: CASSSVGLQETQYF. The chain couples TRBV7-9 to TRBJ2-5, with D possibly TRBD2 on 6 matching bases. The germline V gene encodes CDR1 SEHNR and CDR2 FQNEAQ (reference sequence). CDR3 length: 14 amino acids. The V gene lost 4 bases and the J gene lost 1 base, with 10 bases spanning the gap.

The chain links TRBV7-9 to TRBJ2-6, with a possible D match to TRBD1 (5 bases). V was pared by 1 base and J by 0 bases, with 10 bases between. CDR1 and CDR2 (germline): SEHNR, FQNEAQ (reference sequence). This CDR3 region has 17 residues. The CDR3 spells CASSLGAGFSGANVLTF. DNA for the CDR3: TGTGCCAGCAGCTTAGGGGCAGGGTTCTCTGGGGCCAACGTCCTGACTTTC.

This rearrangement joins TRBV4-2 to TRBJ2-2; 9 bases agree with TRBD1. In germline, CDR1 is LGHNA, CDR2 YNFKEQ. The CDR3 loop spans 18 amino acids. The trim removed 0 bases at V and 5 bases at J, leaving 10 bases unmatched. CDR3 residues: CASSQDVTGGRRTGELFF. The CDR3 bases are TGTGCCAGCAGCCAAGATGTAACAGGGGGCCGAAGGACCGGGGAGCTGTTTTTT.

Relative to its sample, this clone is medium-sized. The chain couples TRBV29-1 to TRBJ2-3; 10 nucleotides agree with TRBD2. The CDR3 sequence is 14 residues long. Per the germline V gene, CDR1 is SQVTM and CDR2 is ANQGSEA. The J segment lost 2 bases and the V segment lost 7 bases, leaving 6 bases of the junction unmatched. Written as DNA, the CDR3 is TGCAGCGCGGGTGGGACTAGCGCCACAGATACGCAGTATTTT. Protein product: CSAGGTSATDTQYF.

This clone counts as medium-sized (0.01 to 0.1%). The V call is TRBV6-1, the J call TRBJ1-2; TRBD1 agrees at 9 bases. The trim removed 3 bases at V and 4 bases at J, leaving 9 bases unmatched. CDR1 MNHNS and CDR2 SASEGT come from the germline V gene. The CDR3 has 16 amino acids. The chain's CDR3 is CASSESGQGMVYGYTF. In DNA form, the CDR3 reads TGTGCCAGCAGTGAGTCAGGACAGGGGATGGTCTATGGCTACACCTTC.

This chain joins TRBV5-1 and TRBJ1-2; D is uncertain. The CDR3 spans 13 residues. CDR1 is SGHRS, CDR2 YFSETQ, per germline. Trimming cost V 4 bases and J 5 bases, with 12 bases left between them. The CDR3 reads CASSPDPVYGYTF. CDR3 nucleotide sequence: TGCGCCAGCAGCCCCGACCCTGTGTATGGCTACACCTTC.

This clone has just a few counts. This chain connects TRBV5-1 to TRBJ1-6, with a tentative D call TRBD1 (6 bases). Germline CDR1 SGHRS, CDR2 YFSETQ. The CDR3 runs to 15 residues. V shed 1 base and J shed 7 bases, with 12 bases lying between them. Written as DNA, the CDR3 is TGCGCCAGCAGCTTGCTGCCAGGGGACAATTCACCCCTCCACTTT. Encoded protein: CASSLLPGDNSPLHF.

In its sample, this clone was seen a few times. This chain connects TRBV19 to TRBJ1-1; D ambiguous. The CDR3 sequence is 13 residues long. V shed 3 bases and J shed 4 bases, with 9 bases lying between them. CDR1 and CDR2 (germline): LNHDA, SQIVND (reference sequence). CDR3 loop: CASSIWSFTEAFF. DNA for the CDR3: TGTGCCAGTAGTATTTGGAGTTTCACTGAAGCTTTCTTT.

This clone was observed a few times. The chain couples TRBV5-8 to TRBJ2-3; 11 bases are a match to TRBD1. The CDR3 sequence is 18 residues long. V dropped 4 bases and J dropped 0; count of bases not matched to a gene: 10. Germline CDR1 and CDR2: SGHTS and YDEGEE. CDR3: CASSTGQGVGVSTDTQYF. The DNA for the CDR3 is TGTGCCAGCAGCACGGGACAGGGGGTTGGGGTTAGCACAGATACGCAGTATTTT.

The chain's CDR3 is CASSKDRGPHSEAFF. For the CDR3, the DNA is TGTGCCAGCAGCAAGGACAGGGGGCCTCATAGTGAAGCTTTCTTT. This sequence joins TRBV5-4 and TRBJ1-1, with 11 bases lining up with TRBD1. Germline CDR1 SGHNT, CDR2 YYREEE (reference sequence). With V trimmed by 4 bases and J by 7 bases, 9 bases remained unmatched. The CDR3 is made up of 15 amino acids.

The genes are TRBV7-6 and TRBJ2-7; D gene unclear. V lost 1 base and J 4 bases, leaving 8 bases between the germline ends. CDR3 size: 13 residues. Germline CDR1 SGHVS, CDR2 FNYEAQ. DNA of the CDR3: TGTGCCAGCAGCTTAGGTGACGATTACGAGCAGTACTTC. It codes for CASSLGDDYEQYF.

This clone was picked up a small number of times. The V and J genes are TRBV27 and TRBJ2-7; TRBD2 might be the D (5 bases). V shed 6 bases and J shed 0 bases, with 18 bases lying between them. The CDR3 runs 16 residues. Germline assignment: CDR1 MNHEY and CDR2 SMNVEV (reference sequence). The CDR3 sequence is CASRRGFGPSSYEQYF. CDR3 bases: TGTGCCAGCAGGCGAGGGTTCGGCCCAAGCTCCTACGAGCAGTACTTC.

This clone was counted between two and nine times. The V call is TRBV14, the J call TRBJ2-7; D gene ambiguous. Trimming took off 2 bases at V and 6 bases at J, with 11 bases between the two ends. CDR3 length equals 13 residues. The germline V gene has CDR1 SGHDN and CDR2 FVKESK. Here the CDR3 reads CASSQTEMSEQYF. CDR3 coding DNA: TGTGCCAGCAGCCAAACAGAGATGAGCGAGCAGTACTTC.

The chain is built from TRBV5-4 and TRBJ1-1; TRBD1 matches at 8 bases. This CDR3 spans 14 amino acids. The germline V gene encodes CDR1 SGHNT and CDR2 YYREEE (reference sequence). After removal of 7 bases from V and 1 base from J, the junction contained 6 bases not matched to a gene. The CDR3 loop is CASFTGTGNTEAFF. CDR3 nucleotide sequence: TGTGCCAGCTTTACCGGGACAGGGAACACTGAAGCTTTCTTT.

This clone has a handful of counts. J is TRBJ1-6 and V is TRBV10-3; D is possibly TRBD1 (6 bases). V shed 5 bases and J shed 0 bases, with 23 bases lying between them. CDR3 length: 20 residues. CDR1 and CDR2 (germline): ENHRY, SYGVKD. CDR3 nucleotide sequence: TGTGCCATCAGTCCCGGGGAGGGGGGACCTTTCCTCTCCTATAATTCACCCCTCCACTTT. It specifies CAISPGEGGPFLSYNSPLHF.

Only a few counts were recorded for this clone. The chain couples TRBV5-1 to TRBJ1-1; TRBD1 matches at 7 bases. Trimming removed 4 bases from V and 4 bases from J; junction bases left unmatched: 7. Germline-derived CDR1 and CDR2 are SGHRS and YFSETQ. The CDR3 extends over 14 amino acids. The CDR3 DNA follows: TGCGCCAGCAGCCTTGGCAGGGGGGGCACTGAAGCTTTCTTT. Its protein product is CASSLGRGGTEAFF. Looking up the rest from reference TRBV5-1 and TRBJ1-1 gives the full variable domain: KAGVTQTPRYLIKTRGQQVTLSCSPISGHRSVSWYQQTPGQGLQFLFEYFSETQRNKGNFPGRFSGRQFSNSRSEMNVSTLELGDSALYLCASSLGRGGTEAFFGQGTRLTVV.

The DNA of the CDR3 is TGCGCCAGCAGCCAAGATTCTAGCGGGGGGCTCATGGATACGCAGTATTTT. Its translation: CASSQDSSGGLMDTQYF. The V call is TRBV4-1, the J call TRBJ2-3; 11 bases are a match to TRBD2. CDR3 length: 17 residues. In germline, CDR1 is MGHRA, CDR2 YSYEKL. The junction had 8 bases not matched to a gene; V was cut back by 0 bases and J by 6 bases.